Listed here are 3 T cell receptor beta chains from one sample, sequenced in a study of blood T cells in healthy people across ages. The use of a sample-barcoded 5' primer and a J-beta primer mix characterized a second PCR of roughly 6 to 12 cycles. TCRdb re-called the 5' RACE reads through MiXCR, storing one row per CDR3 protein. The data hold roughly 800,000 distinct CDR3 sequences, with 58% observed a single time. The sample taken for sequencing was blood. These receptors all come from a man aged 25 to 40 in good health.

On this clonotype itself: The junction differs from germline at one of its ends, possibly a read error. The chain uses TRBV5-6 and TRBJ2-1; D is unclear. The CDR3 covers 13 residues. Germline lookup yields CDR1 SGHDT and CDR2 YYEEEE. CDR3 nucleotides: TGTGCCTGCAGCTTCTCGGCGCATGGTGAGCAGTTCTTC. Its translation: CACSFSAHGEQFF.

The chain carries TRBV6-5 and TRBJ1-2; D remains ambiguous. This CDR3 region has 14 residues. Per the germline V gene, CDR1 is MNHEY and CDR2 is SVGAGI. V gave up 0 bases and J gave up 8 bases, with 13 bases separating them. DNA of the CDR3: TGTGCCAGCAGTTACTCGGCTGGGGTGGAGGGCTACACCTTC. This encodes CASSYSAGVEGYTF.

The genes are TRBV20-1 and TRBJ2-1; TRBD2 matches at 13 bases. The assigned J gene may be wrong: the sequence end matches TRBJ2-7 better. The CDR3 runs 17 residues. Per germline, CDR1 DFQATT and CDR2 SNEGSKA (reference sequence). CDR3 bases: TGCAGTGCTAGAGATTTCACTAGCGGGAGGGGGATGAACGAGCAGTACTTC. Translation gives CSARDFTSGRGMNEQYF.